This is a list of T cell receptor beta chains from one sample in a study of blood T cell repertoires in COVID-19. Sequencing was performed with immunoSEQ multiplex PCR; in TCRdb, only in-frame clones are kept and a portion is missing. The sample has 200,000 to 250,000 clones; 86% are singletons. The sequencing sample was made of peripheral blood. All receptors derive from a young man who had recovered from COVID-19. CDR3s include the opening cysteine and the closing phenylalanine or tryptophan. A D gene is named only where the DNA matches it firmly. For some rows the clone size is stated as once, few or many, or as a class when expanded; others skip it.

TRBV7-9,TRBD2,NA,TRBJ2-5,TGTGCCAGCAGCTTAGCGGCCCTAGCGGGGGCATCGGGGGAGACCCAGTACTTC,CASSLAALAGASGETQYF
TRBV29-1,TRBD1,NA,TRBJ1-2,TGCAGCGTTTCCCCGGGACAGGGTTTGGGGGGCTACACCTTC,CSVSPGQGLGGYTF
TRBV19,TRBD1,NA,TRBJ2-2,TGTGCCAGTAGAACAGGGGGCATAAGGGGGGCCGGGGAGCTGTTTTTT,CASRTGGIRGAGELFF
TRBV5-1,NA,NA,TRBJ2-4,TGCGCCAGCAGCCCGGAAGGGGGAGTGAACATTCAGTACTTC,CASSPEGGVNIQYF
TRBV25-1,TRBD1,few,TRBJ2-2,TGTGCCAGCAGTGATCAGGGGGACACCGGGGAGCTGTTTTTT,CASSDQGDTGELFF
TRBV5-1,NA,NA,TRBJ2-5,TGCGCCAGCAGCTTGGTCCGGGAGACCCAGTACTTC,CASSLVRETQYF
TRBV11-3,NA,few,TRBJ2-1,TGTGCCAGCAGCTTACAGGGTAGGGAGCAGTTCTTC,CASSLQGREQFF
TRBV5-1,NA,NA,TRBJ2-2,TGCGCCAGCGATATCTCCGGGAACACCGGGGAGCTGTTTTTT,CASDISGNTGELFF
TRBV6-5,TRBD1,NA,TRBJ2-7,TGTGCCAGCAGTTACGGCGACAGGGCTAGCTCCTACGAGCAGTACTTC,CASSYGDRASSYEQYF
TRBV19,TRBD1,NA,TRBJ2-5,TGTGCCAGTAGTGTCCGGGACAGACTCCAAGAGACCCAGTACTTC,CASSVRDRLQETQYF
TRBV3-1/TRBV3-2,NA,NA,TRBJ2-7,TGTGCCAGCAGCCAAGTACGAGAAAAGCAGTACTTC,CASSQVREKQYF
TRBV6-5,NA,NA,TRBJ1-2,TGTGCCAGCAGCCCCCGGTTTTACGGCTACACCTTC,CASSPRFYGYTF
TRBV19,NA,NA,TRBJ1-1,TGTGCCAGTAGTAGCTTCCGGTGGGCCACTGAAGCTTTCTTT,CASSSFRWATEAFF
TRBV7-2,TRBD1,NA,TRBJ2-5,TGTGCCAGCAGCTTAGGCGGACAGGGCCACCTTTTTGACTTC,CASSLGGQGHLFDF
TRBV2,NA,NA,TRBJ2-1,TGTGCCAGCCCGCCCTCGGGGGACGTCTACAATGAGCAGTTCTTC,CASPPSGDVYNEQFF
TRBV3-1/TRBV3-2,TRBD1,few,TRBJ1-1,TGTGCCAGAGGGACAGGAGACGTACAAGACACTGAAGCTTTCTTT,CARGTGDVQDTEAFF
TRBV7-9,TRBD2,few,TRBJ2-7,TGTGCCAGCAGCTCAACCGGACTAGCGGGATTACCCTACGAGCAGTACTTC,CASSSTGLAGLPYEQYF
TRBV3-1/TRBV3-2,NA,NA,TRBJ2-2,TGTGCCAGCAGCCTTGGACAGCTTGGAGCCGGGGAGCTGTTTTTT,CASSLGQLGAGELFF
TRBV7-6,TRBD1,NA,TRBJ2-5,TGTGCCAGCTCGGACAGGGACCCCCACGGTGGGGCCCAGTACTTC,CASSDRDPHGGAQYF
TRBV19,TRBD1,NA,TRBJ1-1,TGTGCCAGTAGTTCTCCGGGACAGGGGGGATGGACTGAAGCTTTCTTT,CASSSPGQGGWTEAFF
TRBV11-3,TRBD2,NA,TRBJ2-1,TGTGCCAGCAGCGCAACTGATCGTGCGGGGGGGCCCCATGAGCAGTTCTTC,CASSATDRAGGPHEQFF
TRBV19,NA,few,TRBJ1-2,TGTGCCAGTAGTATAACAGGTACTTTGGGAGGCTACACCTTC,CASSITGTLGGYTF
TRBV7-2,NA,NA,TRBJ2-7,TGTGCCAGCAGCTTAGGAGGGTACACCACCTACGAGCAGTACTTC,CASSLGGYTTYEQYF
TRBV5-1,TRBD2,NA,TRBJ2-2,TGCGCCAGCAGCTTGGCTAGCGGGGGGGCGAGGACCGGGGAGCTGTTTTTT,CASSLASGGARTGELFF
TRBV3-1/TRBV3-2,NA,once,TRBJ2-5,TGTGCCAGCAGCCAAAGTCCCAGCCAAGAGACCCAGTACTTC,CASSQSPSQETQYF
TRBV7-9,NA,once,TRBJ2-2,TGTGCCAGCAGCTTAGAAGGGGCAGGGATTACAGGCGGGGAGCTGTTTTTT,CASSLEGAGITGGELFF
TRBV18,TRBD1,NA,TRBJ1-1,TGTGCCAGCTCACAAGGGACAGGAGCCTTGAACACTGAAGCTTTCTTT,CASSQGTGALNTEAFF
TRBV25-1,TRBD1,NA,TRBJ1-6,TGTGCCAGCAGCCAATCGATATGGGGGGGGACAGGGGCTTCACCCCTCCACTTT,CASSQSIWGGTGASPLHF
TRBV12-3/TRBV12-4,NA,once,TRBJ1-5,TGTGCCAGCAGTCGGGAGAACCAGCCCCAGCATTTT,CASSRENQPQHF